Below, 16 T cell receptor beta chains from the same sample are listed, as sequenced in a study of control samples from healthy donors and cancer patients (dated by TCRdb to about 2020). The library was produced with the immunoSEQ multiplex PCR assay. The clones in this table, taken by TCRdb from immuneACCESS, are in-frame only. Not every clone is retained; where verified, under half of the shortfall comes from an unresolved V gene, and the cause of the rest is unknown. Here the sample has around 100,000 clones; roughly 92% occur a single time. The ten largest clones take up 3% of the sample. Material: blood. All receptors come from a human donor in good health. The donor label of this sample is uncertain.

This chain uses TRBV9 with TRBJ1-1, with a weak D call TRBD1 (5 bases). Trimming left V 4 bases short and J 1 base short, with 11 bases between. This CDR3 is 14 amino acids long. CDR1 is SGDLS and CDR2 is YYNGEE in the germline V gene. This CDR3 reads CASSSGPRNTEAFF. The CDR3 DNA reads as TGTGCCAGCAGCTCGGGACCGAGGAACACTGAAGCTTTCTTT.

V usage is TRBV10-2 and J usage is TRBJ2-3; 9 bases are a match to TRBD2. The CDR3 extends over 14 amino acids. Germline V lookup: CDR1 WSHSY, CDR2 SAAADI. V lost 7 bases, J lost 2 bases, and 4 bases stayed unmatched. The CDR3 sequence is CASIAGEYTDTQYF. DNA for the CDR3: TGCGCCAGCATAGCGGGGGAATACACAGATACGCAGTATTTT.

The genes are TRBV6-5 and TRBJ2-7; TRBD2 agrees at 7 bases. CDR3 length: 15 amino acids. V was pared by 3 bases and J by 3 bases, with 8 bases of the junction left unmatched. Germline-derived CDR1 and CDR2 are MNHEY and SVGAGI. This chain's CDR3 is CASSYQGLQIYEQYF. Written as DNA, the CDR3 is TGTGCCAGCAGTTATCAGGGACTACAGATCTACGAGCAGTACTTC.

The chain joins TRBV3-1 (or the pseudogene TRBV3-2) to TRBJ1-6; 7 bases align to TRBD1. The V gene's germline CDR1 is LGHDT and CDR2 YNNKEL (reference sequence). V shed 0 bases and J 11 bases; nucleotides not matched to a gene: 1. This CDR3 spans 13 amino acids. CDR3 region: CASSQEGTAPLHF. The CDR3 bases are TGTGCCAGCAGCCAAGAGGGGACAGCACCCCTCCACTTT.

V gene TRBV7-3 combines with J gene TRBJ2-2; TRBD1 aligns across 8 bases. The CDR3 spans 14 residues. Per the germline V gene, CDR1 is SGHTA and CDR2 is FQGTGA. With 5 bases clipped from V and 5 bases from J, the junction kept 4 bases outside the gene matches. CDR3 nucleotides: TGTGCCAGCAGCAATCGACAGGGGACCGGGGAGCTGTTTTTT. Its protein product is CASSNRQGTGELFF.

This rearrangement joins TRBV6-5 to TRBJ1-1; D is uncertain. CDR1 MNHEY and CDR2 SVGAGI come from the germline V gene. The CDR3 has 10 amino acids. Between the trimmed V and J ends, which lost 10 bases and 5 bases, there was a span of 8 bases. CDR3 in amino acids: CATRYTEAFF. In nucleotides, the CDR3 is TGTGCCACCAGGTATACTGAAGCTTTCTTT.

The chain combines TRBV10-3 with TRBJ2-3; D gene ambiguous. V was cut by 4 bases and J by 0 bases, with 14 bases left in between. CDR3 length: 16 amino acids. Germline-derived CDR1 and CDR2 are ENHRY and SYGVKD. In DNA, the CDR3 is TGTGCCATCAGTGTAACAGCCCAGACTAGCACAGATACGCAGTATTTT. Translation: CAISVTAQTSTDTQYF.

The V gene is TRBV2, the J gene TRBJ1-6, with D possibly matching TRBD1 (5 bases). V was clipped by 2 bases and J by 3 bases, with 8 bases between them. The CDR3 length is 15 residues. Germline lookup yields CDR1 SNHLY and CDR2 FYNNEI. CDR3 residues: CASSEPDSYNSPLHF. The CDR3 region has the DNA TGTGCCAGCAGTGAACCCGACAGCTATAATTCACCCCTCCACTTT. Based on the CDR3 plus reference TRBV2 and TRBJ1-6, the full variable domain is EPEVTQTPSHQVTQMGQEVILRCVPISNHLYFYWYRQILGQKVEFLVSFYNNEISEKSEIFDDQFSVERPDGSNFTLKIRSTKLEDSAMYFCASSEPDSYNSPLHFGNGTRLTVT.

Points on this clone: The same CDR3 also results from other DNA sequences found in this sample. The V gene is TRBV9, the J gene TRBJ2-6; TRBD1 aligns across 8 bases. Germline CDR1 and CDR2: SGDLS and YYNGEE. The CDR3 is 18 residues long. V lost 3 bases, J lost 1 base, and 9 bases stayed unmatched. CDR3 in amino acids: CASSAALDRVSGANVLTF. CDR3 DNA: TGTGCCAGCAGCGCCGCCTTGGACAGGGTTTCTGGGGCCAACGTCCTGACTTTC.

The chain combines TRBV24-1 with TRBJ2-7, with 9 nucleotides matching TRBD1. Germline trimming cut 3 bases from V and 3 bases from J; bases unmatched to any gene: 8. Germline loops: CDR1 KGHDR, CDR2 SFDVKD. CDR3 length: 16 amino acids. The DNA for the CDR3 is TGTGCCACCAGTGATGGAGGGGACAGGGTAATCTACGAGCAGTACTTC. Protein sequence: CATSDGGDRVIYEQYF.

The chain has TRBV9 and TRBJ2-5; TRBD1 might be the D (5 bases). This CDR3 region has 15 residues. The V gene lost 0 bases and the J gene lost 3 bases, with 12 bases spanning the gap. CDR1 SGDLS and CDR2 YYNGEE come from the germline V gene. Written as DNA, the CDR3 is TGTGCCAGCAGCGTAGGACAGTTGGAAGAAGAGACCCAGTACTTC. Translated: CASSVGQLEEETQYF.

The table lists this clone with a count of one. The genes are TRBV11-2 and TRBJ1-6; possibly TRBD1 for D (6 bases). The germline V and J ends were trimmed by 0 bases and 4 bases, with 10 bases remaining between them. Germline CDR1 SGHAT, CDR2 FQNNGV. The CDR3 has 16 residues. The DNA of the CDR3 is TGTGCCAGCAGCTTAGATTGGGACACATATAATTCACCCCTCCACTTT. Its translation: CASSLDWDTYNSPLHF.

The rearrangement joins TRBV27 to TRBJ1-2; the match to TRBD1 covers 8 bases. V gave up 6 bases and J gave up 7 bases; unmatched junction bases: 7. Germline lookup yields CDR1 MNHEY and CDR2 SMNVEV (reference sequence). The CDR3 is 13 amino acids. This CDR3 is CASSLRQGSGYTF. As DNA, the CDR3 is TGTGCCAGCAGCCTACGACAGGGGTCTGGCTACACCTTC.

This chain connects TRBV9 to TRBJ1-1; D unclear. Germline V gives CDR1 SGDLS, CDR2 YYNGEE. This CDR3 is 14 amino acids long. The V gene lost 0 bases and the J gene lost 1 base, with 7 bases spanning the gap. The CDR3: CASSVEWANTEAFF. For the CDR3, the DNA is TGTGCCAGCAGCGTAGAGTGGGCGAACACTGAAGCTTTCTTT.

The genes are TRBV30 and TRBJ2-3; a possible D gene is TRBD2 (5 bases). The germline V gene has CDR1 GTSNPN and CDR2 SVGIG (reference sequence). With 5 bases removed from V and 3 bases from J, the gap between germline ends came to 12 bases. The CDR3 is 13 residues long. The CDR3 DNA reads TGTGCCTGGGGTCTTTCGGGGACAGATACGCAGTATTTT. This encodes CAWGLSGTDTQYF.

V gene TRBV3-1 (or the pseudogene TRBV3-2) combines with J gene TRBJ2-7; D ambiguous. The V gene's germline CDR1 is LGHDT and CDR2 YNNKEL (reference sequence). V was clipped by 0 bases and J by 2 bases, with 23 bases between them. This CDR3 spans 19 amino acids. Here the CDR3 DNA reads TGTGCCAGCAGCCAAGATCAAGTAGGGTTAAGTGTTGTCACCTACGAGCAGTACTTC. It specifies CASSQDQVGLSVVTYEQYF.